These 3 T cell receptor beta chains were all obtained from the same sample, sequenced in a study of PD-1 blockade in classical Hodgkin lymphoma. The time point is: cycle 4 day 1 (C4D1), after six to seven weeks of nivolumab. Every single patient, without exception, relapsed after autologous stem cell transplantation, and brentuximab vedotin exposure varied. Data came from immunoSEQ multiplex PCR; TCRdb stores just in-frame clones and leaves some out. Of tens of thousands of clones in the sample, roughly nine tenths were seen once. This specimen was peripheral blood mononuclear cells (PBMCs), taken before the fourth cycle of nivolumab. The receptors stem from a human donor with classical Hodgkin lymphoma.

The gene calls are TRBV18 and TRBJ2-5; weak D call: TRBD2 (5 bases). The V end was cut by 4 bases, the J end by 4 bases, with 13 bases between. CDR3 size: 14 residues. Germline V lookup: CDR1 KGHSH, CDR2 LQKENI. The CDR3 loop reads CASSRYKDSETQYF. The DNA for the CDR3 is TGTGCCAGCTCACGGTACAAGGACTCAGAGACCCAGTACTTC.

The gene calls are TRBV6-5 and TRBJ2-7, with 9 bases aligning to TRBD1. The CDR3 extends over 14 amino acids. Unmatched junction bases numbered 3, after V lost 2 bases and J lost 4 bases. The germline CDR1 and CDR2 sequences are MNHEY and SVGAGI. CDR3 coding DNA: TGTGCCAGCAGTTACGGGACAGGGATTTACGAGCAGTACTTC. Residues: CASSYGTGIYEQYF.

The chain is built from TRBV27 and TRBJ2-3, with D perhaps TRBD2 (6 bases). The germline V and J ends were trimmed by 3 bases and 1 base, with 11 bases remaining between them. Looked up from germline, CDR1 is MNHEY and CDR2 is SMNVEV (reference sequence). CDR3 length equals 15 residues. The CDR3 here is CASSFSASGTDTQYF. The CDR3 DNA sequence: TGTGCCAGCAGTTTTTCAGCTAGCGGCACAGATACGCAGTATTTT.